The 12 T cell receptor beta chains reported below all come from one sample, sequenced in a study of CD8 T cells in ankylosing spondylitis. One entry per CDR3 protein results from TCRdb running MiXCR on the 5' RACE reads. Among around 280,000 distinct CDR3 sequences listed, roughly 20% were seen once. The specimen sequenced was blood, either unsorted or a sorted T cell fraction (not recorded which). These receptors came from a male donor with ankylosing spondylitis or in good health (not recorded which).

As regards this clonotype: One end of the junction is discordant with germline, which a read error may explain. The chain has TRBV28 and TRBJ1-1; a possible D gene is TRBD1 (6 bases). CDR1 MDHEN and CDR2 SYDVKM come from the germline V gene. The CDR3 is 18 amino acids. The CDR3: CASSPLAVWGRSYTEASF. CDR3 in DNA: TGTGCCAGCAGTCCCCTAGCCGTCTGGGGGCGATCGTACACTGAAGCTTCCTTT.

The chain recombines TRBV10-3 with TRBJ2-3, with no clear D. The CDR3 sequence is 16 residues long. V was cut by 0 bases and J by 0 bases, with 10 bases left in between. Germline assignment: CDR1 ENHRY and CDR2 SYGVKD. The CDR3 DNA reads TGTGCCATCAGTGAGTCGGGTAGCAGTAGCACAGATACGCAGTATTTT. This codes for CAISESGSSSTDTQYF.

The chain has TRBV6-5 and TRBJ2-1; D call uncertain. Germline loops: CDR1 MNHEY, CDR2 SVGAGI. The V end was cut by 2 bases, the J end by 0 bases, with 8 bases between. The CDR3 is 15 residues long. Written as DNA, the CDR3 is TGTGCCAGCAGTTACGCCTGGGGCTCCTACAATGAGCAGTTCTTC. The encoded protein is CASSYAWGSYNEQFF.

As for this clonotype: At one end, the junction sequence differs from germline, possibly due to a read error. The chain uses TRBV12-3 or TRBV12-4 and TRBJ1-5, with 11 nucleotides matching TRBD1. This CDR3 has 14 amino acids. The CDR3 reads CTSSGQGASQPQHF. CDR3 coding DNA: TGTACCAGCAGTGGACAGGGGGCATCTCAGCCCCAGCATTTT.

This chain uses TRBV12-3 or TRBV12-4 with TRBJ1-2, with D possibly being TRBD1 (6 bases). CDR3 length: 17 amino acids. The V end was cut by 2 bases, the J end by 2 bases, with 18 bases between. CDR3 sequence reads: CASSLMARQAANYGYTF. For the CDR3, the DNA is TGTGCCAGCAGTTTAATGGCCCGACAGGCGGCAAACTATGGCTACACCTTC.

This clonotype is medium-sized in the sample. This chain links TRBV29-1 with TRBJ2-5; 7 nucleotides match TRBD1. Germline values: CDR1 SQVTM, CDR2 ANQGSEA. The CDR3 spans 12 residues. Germline trimming cut 7 bases from V and 4 bases from J; bases unmatched to any gene: 6. CDR3 in amino acids: CSGTDRVETQYF. The CDR3 region has the DNA TGCAGCGGTACCGACAGGGTAGAGACCCAGTACTTC.

This clonotype showed up just a few times. The chain uses TRBV12-3 or TRBV12-4 and TRBJ2-5; D is unresolved. This CDR3 comprises 11 residues. Trimming cost V 8 bases and J 2 bases, with 6 bases left between them. The CDR3 loop is CASSMQETQYF. DNA for the CDR3: TGTGCCAGCTCGATGCAAGAGACCCAGTACTTC.

The chain is built from TRBV21-1 and TRBJ1-1; the table's D gene call, TRBD1, was not cross checked with the DNA. TRBV21-1 is designated a pseudogene. The CDR3 covers 14 residues. The CDR3 region has the DNA TGTGCCAGCAGCAAAGCCAGGGTAATCACTGAAGCTTTCTTT. Its protein product is CASSKARVITEAFF.

This clonotype was counted between two and nine times. V and J are TRBV6-1 and TRBJ1-1; 12 bases line up with TRBD1. The germline gives CDR1 MNHNS, CDR2 SASEGT. The V gene end was trimmed by 6 bases and the J gene end by 4 bases; junction bases not matched to a gene: 6. The CDR3 is made up of 15 amino acids. The CDR3 is CASRGTGGGGTEAFF. Written as DNA, the CDR3 is TGTGCCAGCAGAGGGACAGGGGGCGGGGGCACTGAAGCTTTCTTT.

This clonotype was observed a few times. V and J are TRBV5-6 and TRBJ2-7; no clear D. Trimming removed 1 base at V and 3 bases at J, with 5 bases between. The CDR3 is 12 residues long. CDR1 is SGHDT and CDR2 is YYEEEE in the germline V gene. CDR3 nucleotide sequence: TGTGCCAGCAGCTTGCAGGTCTACGAGCAGTACGTC. Amino acid sequence: CASSLQVYEQYV.

This clonotype has a handful of counts. The chain uses TRBV5-6 and TRBJ2-2, with 8 bases fitting TRBD1. The CDR3 runs to 16 residues. V was clipped by 0 bases and J by 0 bases; unmatched bases: 1. Germline lookup yields CDR1 SGHDT and CDR2 YYEEEE. The CDR3: CASSLVDRANTGELFF. The CDR3 coding sequence is TGTGCCAGCAGCTTGGTGGACAGGGCGAACACCGGGGAGCTGTTTTTT.

This clonotype was counted a few times. The chain links TRBV5-1 to TRBJ1-5; a possible D gene is TRBD1 (6 bases). V lost 4 bases to trimming and J lost 7 bases, with 18 bases between them. The CDR3 extends over 15 amino acids. The germline V gene encodes CDR1 SGHRS and CDR2 YFSETQ. The CDR3 nucleotides read TGCGCCAGCAGCCTTACGACAGGAACGGGCCAGCCCCAGCATTTT. This codes for CASSLTTGTGQPQHF.